What follows are 30 T cell receptor beta chains derived from one specimen sequenced in a study of shared clonotypes between healthy human individuals. Libraries were prepared by immunoSEQ multiplex PCR; TCRdb keeps only in-frame clonotypes and omits some of them. The sample contains about 1.1 million clones, 75% to 80% of which appear only once. Specimen: memory CD4+ T cells from PBMCs. Subset: CD45RA-negative fraction. These receptors all stem from a man younger than 30 in good health. Some clones in this sample may be carry-over from other donors' samples.

The chain combines TRBV5-6 with TRBJ1-2, with D maybe TRBD1 (6 bases). The germline V gene encodes CDR1 SGHDT and CDR2 YYEEEE. V was cut by 4 bases and J by 4 bases, with 14 bases left in between. The CDR3 contains 14 residues. The DNA for the CDR3 is TGTGCCAGCAGCGCCTGGGGGGCAGCCTATGGCTACACCTTC. It encodes CASSAWGAAYGYTF.

The chain employs TRBV4-1 and TRBJ1-2, with D possibly matching TRBD1 (5 bases). The CDR3 is 15 amino acids. Trimming took 2 bases from V and 5 from J, leaving 15 bases between them. CDR1 is MGHRA and CDR2 is YSYEKL in the germline V gene. The CDR3 DNA sequence: TGCGCCAGCAGCCAACAGGGTCCGGCCCCTTATGGCTACACCTTC. It codes for CASSQQGPAPYGYTF.

This sequence joins TRBV7-6 and TRBJ2-5; D gene unclear. CDR3 size: 13 residues. V dropped 1 base and J dropped 4 bases, with 7 bases sitting between them. Germline V gene sequence: CDR1 SGHVS, CDR2 FNYEAQ. The CDR3 DNA reads TGTGCCAGCAGCTTAGGGGTCATAGAGACCCAGTACTTC. Translation gives CASSLGVIETQYF. The full variable domain, its missing parts supplied by reference TRBV7-6 and TRBJ2-5, is GAGVSQSPRYKVTKRGQDVALRCDPISGHVSLYWYRQALGQGPEFLTYFNYEAQQDKSGLPNDRFSAERPEGSISTLTIQRTEQRDSAMYRCASSLGVIETQYFGPGTRLLVL.

The V gene is TRBV7-3, the J gene TRBJ1-3; 7 bases are a match to TRBD1. CDR1 and CDR2 (germline): SGHTA, FQGTGA. The CDR3 length is 15 residues. The J segment lost 4 bases and the V segment lost 1 base, leaving 4 bases of the junction unmatched. The CDR3 DNA is TGTGCCAGCAGCTTAAGTCAGGGGGGCGGAAACACCATATATTTT. It codes for CASSLSQGGGNTIYF.

There are a few counts of this clone. The rearrangement joins TRBV4-3 to TRBJ2-3, with 8 bases matching TRBD2. V was clipped by 4 bases and J by 4 bases; unmatched bases: 13. Germline assignment: CDR1 LGHNA and CDR2 YSLEER. The CDR3 contains 17 residues. CDR3 coding DNA: TGCGCCAGCAGCCGTCTTGTGAGCGGGAGTGGGGCAGATACGCAGTATTTT. Protein sequence: CASSRLVSGSGADTQYF.

CDR3: CASSNYTGIGEAFF. As DNA, the CDR3 is TGTGCCAGCAGCAACTACACAGGGATCGGTGAAGCTTTCTTT. The chain is built from TRBV7-9 and TRBJ1-1; tentatively, D is TRBD1 (6 bases). This CDR3 contains 14 residues. Germline V lookup: CDR1 SEHNR, CDR2 FQNEAQ (reference sequence). The germline V and J ends were trimmed by 5 bases and 7 bases, with 17 bases remaining between them.

This clone has more than one count but fewer than ten. The gene calls are TRBV30 and TRBJ2-7; the match to TRBD1 covers 9 bases. Germline loops: CDR1 GTSNPN, CDR2 SVGIG (reference sequence). The CDR3 covers 15 residues. With V trimmed by 5 bases and J by 6 bases, 14 bases remained unmatched. CDR3 DNA sequence: TGTGCCTGGGTGAGATGGGACAGGGTAAACGGCGAGCAGTACTTC. It codes for CAWVRWDRVNGEQYF.

J is TRBJ2-7 and V is TRBV6-1, with TRBD1 matching over 9 bases. This CDR3 has 16 amino acids. Germline assignment: CDR1 MNHNS and CDR2 SASEGT. V was pared by 4 bases and J by 0 bases, with 7 bases of the junction left unmatched. As DNA, the CDR3 is TGTGCCAGCAGTGGGGCGGGACAGGGTGGCTCCTACGAGCAGTACTTC. Its protein product is CASSGAGQGGSYEQYF.

This clone was counted only a few times. The chain uses TRBV7-3 and TRBJ2-2; D ambiguous. This CDR3 is 13 amino acids long. In germline, CDR1 is SGHTA, CDR2 FQGTGA. V lost 2 bases and J lost 3, with 4 bases in between. In nucleotides, the CDR3 is TGTGCCAGCAGCTTATTTCACACCGGGGAGCTGTTTTTT. The encoded protein is CASSLFHTGELFF. Drawing the rest from reference TRBV7-3 and TRBJ2-2, the complete variable domain is GAGVSQTPSNKVTEKGKYVELRCDPISGHTALYWYRQSLGQGPEFLIYFQGTGAADDSGLPNDRFFAVRPEGSVSTLKIQRTERGDSAVYLCASSLFHTGELFFGEGSRLTVL.

Notes on this clone: Within the sample, other DNA sequences also encode this same CDR3. J is TRBJ2-3 and V is TRBV11-2, with TRBD2 matching over 8 bases. After removal of 6 bases from V and 1 base from J, the junction contained 3 bases not matched to a gene. The germline V gene encodes CDR1 SGHAT and CDR2 FQNNGV. The CDR3 covers 14 residues. The CDR3 spells CASSLTSGTDTQYF. The CDR3 DNA sequence: TGTGCCAGCAGTCTGACTAGCGGCACAGATACGCAGTATTTT.

The chain is built from TRBV27 and TRBJ1-4; D is unclear. This CDR3 contains 15 residues. Looked up from germline, CDR1 is MNHEY and CDR2 is SMNVEV (reference sequence). V was shortened by 3 bases and J by 4 bases, with 12 bases between the two germline ends. In nucleotides, the CDR3 is TGTGCCAGCAGTTTTCGGTCAGACAATAATGAAAAACTGTTTTTT. It encodes CASSFRSDNNEKLFF.

V usage is TRBV5-1 and J usage is TRBJ2-1; 8 bases agree with TRBD2. The CDR3 has 14 residues. Looked up from germline, CDR1 is SGHRS and CDR2 is YFSETQ. V lost 5 bases to trimming and J lost 5 bases; unmatched junction nucleotides: 6. The CDR3 here is CASRTSGTNNEQFF. In DNA, the CDR3 is TGCGCCAGCAGAACTAGCGGTACTAACAATGAGCAGTTCTTC.

The rearrangement uses TRBV28 and TRBJ2-3; tentative D call: TRBD2 (5 bases). The germline V gene has CDR1 MDHEN and CDR2 SYDVKM. V gave up 6 bases and J gave up 1 base, with 17 bases separating them. This CDR3 contains 16 residues. CDR3 nucleotide sequence: TGTGCCAGCAGCCCAGCTTCAGCGGAGGGCACAGATACGCAGTATTTT. Its protein product is CASSPASAEGTDTQYF.

The rearrangement links TRBV2 to TRBJ2-1; 11 bases agree with TRBD2. Trimming took 7 bases from V and 8 from J; bases not matched to a gene: 16. Germline V lookup: CDR1 SNHLY, CDR2 FYNNEI. The CDR3 sequence is 17 residues long. This CDR3 reads CASIWGTSGLPGDEQFF. For the CDR3, the DNA is TGTGCCAGCATATGGGGGACTAGCGGCCTCCCCGGGGATGAGCAGTTCTTC.

The chain recombines TRBV10-2 with TRBJ2-7; 7 nucleotides line up with TRBD1. The CDR3 totals 13 residues. The junction had 4 bases not matched to a gene; V was cut back by 6 bases and J by 2 bases. Per germline, CDR1 WSHSY and CDR2 SAAADI. For the CDR3, the DNA is TGCGCCAGCAGCCGGGACAGCACCTACGAGCAGTACTTC. Encoded protein: CASSRDSTYEQYF.

The rearrangement uses TRBV6-4 and TRBJ2-7, with 8 bases aligning to TRBD1. Germline trimming cut 2 bases from V and 6 bases from J; bases unmatched to any gene: 6. The CDR3 is made up of 14 amino acids. CDR1 is MRHNA, CDR2 SNTAGT, per germline. The CDR3, as DNA: TGTGCCAGCAGTGACGGACGGACAGGGTCCGAGCAGTACTTC. Translated: CASSDGRTGSEQYF.

The count of this clone is one. V is TRBV7-9 and J is TRBJ1-4; D unresolved. The V gene's germline CDR1 is SEHNR and CDR2 FQNEAQ (reference sequence). V dropped 1 base and J dropped 3 bases, with 6 bases sitting between them. The CDR3 contains 14 residues. CDR3 region: CASSLDLSNEKLFF. In nucleotides, the CDR3 is TGTGCCAGCAGCTTAGATCTGTCTAATGAAAAACTGTTTTTT.

The V call is TRBV2, the J call TRBJ2-2; no clear D gene. This CDR3 is built from 14 residues. V lost 8 bases to trimming and J lost 3 bases, with 13 bases between them. Germline loops: CDR1 SNHLY, CDR2 FYNNEI. Written as DNA, the CDR3 is TGTGCCAGCTTCCGGGTCCAGTACACCGGGGAGCTGTTTTTT. Its translation is CASFRVQYTGELFF.

This chain links TRBV6-1 with TRBJ2-7; D call uncertain. The CDR3 loop spans 15 amino acids. Germline V lookup: CDR1 MNHNS, CDR2 SASEGT. Trimming pared 2 bases from V and 3 bases from J, leaving 14 bases between. The DNA of the CDR3 is TGTGCCAGCAGTGAAATGGTCCCACTGATCTACGAGCAGTACTTC. The encoded protein is CASSEMVPLIYEQYF.

This chain connects TRBV6-6 to TRBJ2-7; 8 bases match TRBD2. Germline V gene sequence: CDR1 MNHNY, CDR2 SVGAGI (reference sequence). V shed 4 bases, J shed 6 bases, and the junction held 8 bases outside the gene matches. This CDR3 has 14 amino acids. CDR3 nucleotides: TGTGCCAGCAGTTCCTTGGGACTAGGGGTCGAGCAGTACTTC. This codes for CASSSLGLGVEQYF.

This clone was seen many times. The V call is TRBV6-5, the J call TRBJ1-1, with a possible D match to TRBD1 (6 bases). V dropped 2 bases and J dropped 5 bases, with 15 bases sitting between them. The CDR3 loop spans 15 amino acids. The germline V gene encodes CDR1 MNHEY and CDR2 SVGAGI. The CDR3 here is CASSYGQGQGTEAFF. The CDR3 region has the DNA TGTGCCAGCAGTTACGGCCAGGGGCAGGGGACTGAAGCTTTCTTT.

As for this clone: Other DNA variants within this sample encode the same CDR3. The DNA of the CDR3 is TGTGCCAGCAGCTTAGGCGGAACAGATACGCAGTATTTT. Its translation is CASSLGGTDTQYF. The gene calls are TRBV7-2 and TRBJ2-3; D remains unclear. Trimming removed 1 base at V and 3 bases at J, with 5 bases between. CDR3 length equals 13 residues. The germline gives CDR1 SGHTA, CDR2 FQGNSA. The variable domain in full, completed from reference TRBV7-2 and TRBJ2-3, reads GAGVSQSPSNKVTEKGKDVELRCDPISGHTALYWYRQSLGQGLEFLIYFQGNSAPDKSGLPSDRFSAERTGGSVSTLTIQRTQQEDSAVYLCASSLGGTDTQYFGPGTRLTVL.

The chain has TRBV7-9 and TRBJ2-2, with a tentative D call TRBD2 (6 bases). Germline V lookup: CDR1 SEHNR, CDR2 FQNEAQ (reference sequence). Trimming pared 4 bases from V and 6 bases from J, leaving 15 bases between. CDR3 size: 15 residues. This CDR3 reads CASSSDRSGPGELFF. DNA of the CDR3: TGTGCCAGCAGCTCAGACCGTAGCGGTCCCGGGGAGCTGTTTTTT.

This chain uses TRBV5-1 with TRBJ2-3; 7 nucleotides match TRBD2. This CDR3 spans 17 amino acids. The V gene's germline CDR1 is SGHRS and CDR2 YFSETQ. Unmatched junction bases numbered 11, after V lost 2 bases and J lost 2 bases. CDR3 DNA sequence: TGCGCCAGCAGCTTTGGGTCGGGAGGTACTATCACAGATACGCAGTATTTT. It codes for CASSFGSGGTITDTQYF. Complete variable domain (other parts from reference TRBV5-1 and TRBJ2-3): KAGVTQTPRYLIKTRGQQVTLSCSPISGHRSVSWYQQTPGQGLQFLFEYFSETQRNKGNFPGRFSGRQFSNSRSEMNVSTLELGDSALYLCASSFGSGGTITDTQYFGPGTRLTVL.

The chain uses TRBV10-3 and TRBJ1-1; D unresolved. The CDR3 spans 14 residues. CDR1 and CDR2 (germline): ENHRY, SYGVKD. V was shortened by 10 bases and J by 1 base, with 16 bases between the two germline ends. CDR3 in DNA: TGTGCCACTTTATTGGGTAATACGAACACTGAAGCTTTCTTT. It translates to CATLLGNTNTEAFF.

This clone was recorded once. The chain carries TRBV18 and TRBJ2-3; 8 nucleotides align to TRBD2. Looked up from germline, CDR1 is KGHSH and CDR2 is LQKENI. CDR3 length equals 14 residues. V lost 6 bases, J lost 1 base, and 3 bases stayed unmatched. CDR3 nucleotide sequence: TGTGCCAGCTCCCTGACTAGCGGCACAGATACGCAGTATTTT. It encodes CASSLTSGTDTQYF.

The table lists this clone with a count of one. Different DNA sequences within this sample yield the same CDR3. The chain combines TRBV10-3 with TRBJ2-7; D might be TRBD1 (6 bases). The CDR3 extends over 12 amino acids. The V and J ends lost 4 bases and 4 bases respectively, with 8 bases between them. Germline V gene lookup returns CDR1 ENHRY and CDR2 SYGVKD. In DNA form, the CDR3 reads TGTGCCATCAGTGGGACAGTTTACGAGCAGTACTTC. Its translation is CAISGTVYEQYF.

The chain is built from TRBV2 and TRBJ2-7, with D unresolved. The ends were cut back, 8 bases at V and 0 bases at J, with 8 bases in the middle. The CDR3 runs 12 residues. Per germline, CDR1 SNHLY and CDR2 FYNNEI. The CDR3 is CASLVSSYEQYF. The CDR3 DNA sequence: TGTGCCAGCTTAGTCTCCTCCTACGAGCAGTACTTC. Looking up the rest from reference TRBV2 and TRBJ2-7 gives the full variable domain: EPEVTQTPSHQVTQMGQEVILRCVPISNHLYFYWYRQILGQKVEFLVSFYNNEISEKSEIFDDQFSVERPDGSNFTLKIRSTKLEDSAMYFCASLVSSYEQYFGPGTRLTVT.

The chain uses TRBV29-1 and TRBJ2-1, with 16 positions matching TRBD2. The CDR3 totals 18 residues. Looked up from germline, CDR1 is SQVTM and CDR2 is ANQGSEA. V shed 7 bases and J 7 bases; nucleotides not matched to a gene: 16. The CDR3 DNA reads as TGCAGCGGTACGGGGACTAGCGGGAGGGCCGTGTTCAAAAATGAGCAGTTCTTC. This sequence encodes CSGTGTSGRAVFKNEQFF.

This clone occurred once. V usage is TRBV18 and J usage is TRBJ2-7; TRBD1 is a possible D gene (6 bases). The V end was cut by 3 bases, the J end by 3 bases, with 18 bases between. Germline V gives CDR1 KGHSH, CDR2 LQKENI. CDR3 length: 16 residues. The CDR3 spells CASSPSWTAIRYEQYF. CDR3 nucleotides: TGTGCCAGCTCACCTTCTTGGACAGCGATCCGCTACGAGCAGTACTTC.